The 11 T cell receptor beta chains in this list originate from one sample, sequenced in a study of OX40 agonist ivuxolimab in advanced cancers. Using immunoSEQ multiplex PCR, the repertoire was profiled, and TCRdb retains in-frame clones only, with some absent. The sample consists of fewer than 100,000 clones, around 85% of them appearing once. Sequenced here: CD4+ or CD8+ T cells sorted from blood, sampled in a trial of the OX40 agonist ivuxolimab. The receptors come from an adult with an advanced solid tumor such as melanoma, head and neck, liver or kidney cancer.

This clone was seen a single time. The chain joins TRBV5-1 to TRBJ2-2; D possibly matches TRBD1 or TRBD2 (5 bases each). Deletions cut 0 bases from V and 4 bases from J, with 16 bases between. Germline values: CDR1 SGHRS, CDR2 YFSETQ. The CDR3 contains 17 residues. The CDR3 is CASSLAWDRRGTGELFF. The CDR3 bases are TGCGCCAGCAGCTTGGCCTGGGACCGAAGGGGCACCGGGGAGCTGTTTTTT.

This chain joins TRBV19 and TRBJ1-1, with 9 bases aligning to TRBD1. CDR1 and CDR2 from the germline V gene are LNHDA and SQIVND (reference sequence). This CDR3 is built from 14 residues. After removal of 6 bases from V and 4 bases from J, the junction contained 6 bases not matched to a gene. The CDR3 region is CASSFGQGPTEAFF. CDR3 DNA sequence: TGTGCCAGTAGCTTCGGACAGGGGCCCACTGAAGCTTTCTTT.

CDR3 DNA sequence: TGTGCCAGCAGCACTATTGGGGGTCGCTCCTACAATGAGCAGTTCTTC. Its translation is CASSTIGGRSYNEQFF. The rearrangement joins TRBV28 to TRBJ2-1, with D perhaps given as TRBD1 or TRBD2 (5 bases each). V gave up 6 bases and J gave up 0 bases, with 15 bases separating them. Germline V lookup: CDR1 MDHEN, CDR2 SYDVKM. The CDR3 has 16 residues.

V usage is TRBV18 and J usage is TRBJ2-3, with D maybe TRBD2 (6 bases). Germline CDR1 reads KGHSH; CDR2 reads LQKENI. With 0 bases removed from V and 7 bases from J, the gap between germline ends came to 8 bases. This CDR3 contains 13 residues. Here the CDR3 DNA reads TGTGCCAGCTCACCACCGGGAGGATATACGCAGTATTTT. Translating gives CASSPPGGYTQYF.

The chain recombines TRBV7-3 with TRBJ2-1; the match to TRBD2 covers 7 bases. Trimming cost V 1 base and J 5 bases; bases outside gene matches: 2. The CDR3 extends over 14 amino acids. Germline-derived CDR1 and CDR2 are SGHTA and FQGTGA. The CDR3 sequence: CASSLNSGDNEQFF. CDR3 DNA: TGTGCCAGCAGCTTAAACAGCGGGGACAATGAGCAGTTCTTC.

This chain uses TRBV7-2 with TRBJ2-5; D call uncertain. The CDR3 consists of 13 residues. The V end lost 0 bases, the J end lost 5 bases, and 7 bases lay between the germline ends. The germline gives CDR1 SGHTA, CDR2 FQGNSA. CDR3 in amino acids: CASSLAAAETQYF. The CDR3 nucleotides read TGTGCCAGCAGCTTAGCGGCCGCGGAGACCCAGTACTTC.

J is TRBJ2-7 and V is TRBV18; no firm D call. This CDR3 is built from 13 residues. Looked up from germline, CDR1 is KGHSH and CDR2 is LQKENI. Trimming left V 8 bases short and J 3 bases short, with 14 bases between. CDR3 nucleotides: TGTGCCAGCCATCACTCCCTGAGCTACGAGCAGTACTTC. This gives the protein CASHHSLSYEQYF. Using reference TRBV18 and TRBJ2-7 for the parts outside the CDR3, the full variable domain is NAGVMQNPRHLVRRRGQEARLRCSPMKGHSHVYWYRQLPEEGLKFMVYLQKENIIDESGMPKERFSAEFPKEGPSILRIQQVVRGDSAAYFCASHHSLSYEQYFGPGTRLTVT.

The chain joins TRBV4-1 to TRBJ2-7; tentative D call: TRBD1 (6 bases). The CDR3 has 16 residues. V shed 4 bases and J shed 0 bases, with 16 bases lying between them. The germline gives CDR1 MGHRA, CDR2 YSYEKL. In DNA, the CDR3 is TGCGCCAGCAGCCCTCCTGGGGGCAGGGTCTCCTACGAGCAGTACTTC. Translating gives CASSPPGGRVSYEQYF.

The chain uses TRBV5-6 and TRBJ1-1; 8 positions match TRBD1. Looked up from germline, CDR1 is SGHDT and CDR2 is YYEEEE. The V and J ends lost 3 bases and 4 bases, in that order; junction bases with no gene match: 8. The CDR3 extends over 15 amino acids. CDR3 in DNA: TGTGCCAGCAGCTCCATTCGGACAGGGACCACTGAAGCTTTCTTT. It specifies CASSSIRTGTTEAFF.

The chain couples TRBV4-2 to TRBJ2-2; D gene ambiguous. Trimming shortened V by 4 bases and J by 4 bases, and 10 bases separated the two germline ends. This CDR3 contains 14 residues. From germline, CDR1 is LGHNA and CDR2 YNFKEQ. CDR3 protein: CASSRQAGTGELFF. The CDR3 DNA reads TGTGCCAGCAGCCGGCAAGCAGGCACCGGGGAGCTGTTTTTT.

The V call is TRBV5-1, the J call TRBJ1-3, with no clear D. Trimming removed 3 bases at V and 0 bases at J, with 4 bases between. The CDR3 runs to 13 residues. Germline V gene lookup returns CDR1 SGHRS and CDR2 YFSETQ. In DNA form, the CDR3 reads TGCGCCAGCAGCTCGCCCTCTGGAAACACCATATATTTT. Translation: CASSSPSGNTIYF.